The table lists the clone carrying this T cell receptor (beta chain) with a count of one. Its antigen is still unknown. This entry comes from a study of cytomegalovirus exposure and HLA in healthy donors. This PCR relied on a set of 60 Vbeta primers and 13 Jbeta primers. Sequenced by immunoSEQ multiplex PCR; TCRdb stores in-frame clones only, minus some. The data contain approximately 120,000 clones, roughly 85% of them singletons. Whole-study findings and limits: Overall, approximately 150 TCR beta chains were annotated as cytomegalovirus-associated.

Germline loops: CDR1 MDHEN, CDR2 SYDVKM. V shed 6 bases, J shed 4 bases, and the junction held 5 bases outside the gene matches. There are 14 residues in the CDR3. This TCR was recovered from a middle-aged woman in good health and CMV-seropositive. This rearrangement joins TRBV28 to TRBJ1-5; 8 positions match TRBD1. The sequenced sample was PBMCs. The DNA of the CDR3 is TGTGCCAGCAGCCCGGGACAGGCAAATCAGCCCCAGCATTTT. This sequence encodes CASSPGQANQPQHF.